The 9 T cell receptor beta chains below were found in one sample sequenced in a study of T cell responses to AZD1222 COVID-19 vaccine. Sequenced by immunoSEQ multiplex PCR; TCRdb stores in-frame clones only, minus some. This sample yields around 84,000 clones, of which approximately 85% are seen a single time; roughly a tenth belongs to the top ten. Source: peripheral blood, taken 28 days after the second AZD1222 dose. The receptors shown here come from an adult who received the AZD1222 COVID-19 vaccine.

This chain links TRBV12-3 or TRBV12-4 with TRBJ1-2; TRBD1 agrees at 8 bases. The trim removed 6 bases at V and 7 bases at J, leaving 7 bases unmatched. This CDR3 is built from 13 residues. The DNA of the CDR3 is TGTGCCAGCAGCCCGGACAGGGTATTTGGCTACACCTTC. Translating gives CASSPDRVFGYTF.

V and J are TRBV11-1 and TRBJ2-5; no clear D. The V end was cut by 6 bases, the J end by 5 bases, with 13 bases between. The CDR3 extends over 13 amino acids. CDR1 SGHAT and CDR2 FQDESV come from the germline V gene (reference sequence). CDR3 sequence reads: CASSRRYGETQYF. The CDR3 bases are TGTGCCAGCAGTCGGCGTTACGGGGAGACCCAGTACTTC.

By share, this clone counts as medium-sized (0.01 to 0.1%). Different DNA sequences within this sample yield the same CDR3. The rearrangement uses TRBV24-1 and TRBJ2-2; TRBD1 matches at 9 bases. V lost 4 bases to trimming and J lost 5 bases; unmatched junction nucleotides: 7. Germline V gene lookup returns CDR1 KGHDR and CDR2 SFDVKD. The CDR3 is 16 residues long. In nucleotides, the CDR3 is TGTGCCACCAGTGACCCCGGGACAGGGACGACCGGGGAGCTGTTTTTT. As protein: CATSDPGTGTTGELFF.

The gene calls are TRBV27 and TRBJ1-5; D uncertain. V was trimmed by 10 bases and J by 4 bases, leaving 8 bases between them. The CDR3 spans 11 residues. CDR1 is MNHEY, CDR2 SMNVEV, per germline (reference sequence). The CDR3 DNA reads as TGTGCCACCGTCCTTAATCAGCCCCAGCATTTT. Protein sequence: CATVLNQPQHF.

This chain uses TRBV6-4 with TRBJ2-3, with D possibly TRBD2 on 5 matching bases. Trimming pared 4 bases from V and 5 bases from J, leaving 13 bases between. This CDR3 comprises 14 residues. Germline CDR1 is MRHNA and CDR2 is SNTAGT. CDR3 sequence: CASSVDTRGDTQYF. The CDR3 nucleotides read TGTGCCAGCAGTGTCGATACTCGGGGAGATACGCAGTATTTT.

The chain uses TRBV4-2 and TRBJ2-7; D possibly corresponds to TRBD1 (5 bases). Trimming left V 3 bases short and J 6 bases short, with 12 bases between. The CDR3 totals 13 residues. Germline CDR1 and CDR2: LGHNA and YNFKEQ. CDR3 in DNA: TGTGCCAGCAGCCAGCGAGGAAGGGGCGAGCAGTACTTC. Translated, it gives CASSQRGRGEQYF.

The rearrangement links TRBV29-1 to TRBJ1-4, with D hard to call. The germline CDR1 and CDR2 sequences are SQVTM and ANQGSEA. This CDR3 comprises 13 residues. Trimming removed 6 bases from V and 8 bases from J, with 16 bases in between. The CDR3 spells CSVGVMGGEKLFF. CDR3 sequence (DNA): TGCAGCGTCGGTGTGATGGGAGGGGAAAAACTGTTTTTT.

The rearrangement links TRBV6-1 to TRBJ1-2, with D hard to call. Deletions cut 2 bases from V and 4 bases from J, with 14 bases between. Germline V CDR1 and CDR2: MNHNS, SASEGT. The CDR3 spans 15 residues. CDR3 DNA: TGTGCCAGCAGTGAAACTTCGTTGGACGTCTATGGCTACACCTTC. It yields the protein CASSETSLDVYGYTF.

This chain uses TRBV19 with TRBJ1-5, with a weak D call TRBD1 (6 bases). Trimming pared 5 bases from V and 4 bases from J, leaving 15 bases between. The CDR3 is 15 amino acids. The V gene's germline CDR1 is LNHDA and CDR2 SQIVND (reference sequence). CDR3 amino acids: CASSFLPQGNQPQHF. As DNA, the CDR3 is TGTGCCAGTAGTTTCCTACCCCAGGGGAATCAGCCCCAGCATTTT.